These 26 T cell receptor beta chains share one sample of origin, sequenced in a study of shared clonotypes between healthy human individuals (dated by TCRdb to 2020 to 2022). The library came from the immunoSEQ multiplex PCR assay. TCRdb stores this immuneACCESS table with in-frame sequences only. Part of the clones is absent; in the studies checked, under half of the shortfall reflects unresolved V genes, and no reason is known for the rest. In all, the sample holds about 1.9 million clones, and approximately 92% of those were seen once. 1.5% to 2% of the sample is held by the ten biggest clonotypes. CD8 naive samples were obtained by positive selection for CCR7 among CD45RO-negative cells, yielding a CD45RA+CCR7+ population from which TemRA cells were excluded. The specimen sequenced was naive CD8+ T cells from PBMCs. This specimen's cell subset or site label, interpreted: CD45RA+CCR7+. The receptors here all came from a man aged 18 to 29 in good health. Some clones in this sample may be carry-over from other donors' samples.

V and J are TRBV28 and TRBJ1-5; D may be TRBD1 (6 bases). Trimming stripped 6 bases from V and 3 bases from J, with 18 bases between. CDR3 size: 16 residues. In germline, CDR1 is MDHEN, CDR2 SYDVKM. The CDR3 loop reads CASSAERGATNQPQHF. Here the CDR3 DNA reads TGTGCCAGCAGCGCCGAACGGGGGGCCACCAATCAGCCCCAGCATTTT.

The chain is built from TRBV27 and TRBJ2-7, with a weak D call TRBD1 (5 bases). Germline lookup yields CDR1 MNHEY and CDR2 SMNVEV (reference sequence). This CDR3 has 12 residues. Trimming took off 6 bases at V and 2 bases at J, with 8 bases between the two ends. Here the CDR3 DNA reads TGTGCCAGCAGAAAGACAGCCTACGAGCAGTACTTC. Its translation: CASRKTAYEQYF.

On this clone: Other DNA sequences in this specimen translate into the identical CDR3. The rearrangement links TRBV28 to TRBJ2-7; 8 bases line up with TRBD1. Germline V gives CDR1 MDHEN, CDR2 SYDVKM. The CDR3 length is 14 residues. The junction had 4 bases not matched to a gene; V was cut back by 5 bases and J by 1 base. CDR3 residues: CASSEQGGSYEQYF. Here the CDR3 DNA reads TGTGCCAGCAGTGAACAGGGGGGTTCCTACGAGCAGTACTTC.

The CDR3: CASSLGATYGYTF. CDR3 DNA: TGTGCCAGCAGCCTCGGGGCCACCTATGGCTACACCTTC. The chain employs TRBV5-8 and TRBJ1-2, with D possibly being TRBD1 (5 bases). The germline CDR1 and CDR2 sequences are SGHTS and YDEGEE. V was shortened by 4 bases and J by 4 bases, with 11 bases between the two germline ends. The CDR3 spans 13 residues.

This rearrangement joins TRBV6-8 to TRBJ1-4; 7 nucleotides align to TRBD1. J was trimmed by 2 bases and V by 0 bases; bases with no gene match: 9. The CDR3 contains 18 residues. CDR1 is MNHGY and CDR2 is SAAAGT in the germline V gene. The CDR3 region has the DNA TGTGCCAGCAGTTACTCCCCTACAGGGGCCCACACTAATGAAAAACTGTTTTTT. It specifies CASSYSPTGAHTNEKLFF.

The V call is TRBV7-9, the J call TRBJ2-1; D is perhaps TRBD2 (6 bases). Trimming stripped 7 bases from V and 4 bases from J, with 14 bases between. Germline CDR1 reads SEHNR; CDR2 reads FQNEAQ (reference sequence). The CDR3 extends over 14 amino acids. CDR3 sequence (DNA): TGTGCCAGCACCCCGGAGGGTTGGTACAATGAGCAGTTCTTC. Protein product: CASTPEGWYNEQFF.

The chain joins TRBV9 to TRBJ2-3, with D unclear. Trimming stripped 3 bases from V and 0 bases from J, with 14 bases between. The CDR3 has 16 residues. The germline gives CDR1 SGDLS, CDR2 YYNGEE. The DNA of the CDR3 is TGTGCCAGCAGCGCCTACATAGTGGGGAGCACAGATACGCAGTATTTT. Encoded protein: CASSAYIVGSTDTQYF.

This clone showed up just once. The chain couples TRBV7-9 to TRBJ1-1; D remains ambiguous. The ends were cut back, 5 bases at V and 5 bases at J, with 18 bases in the middle. The germline CDR1 and CDR2 sequences are SEHNR and FQNEAQ (reference sequence). This CDR3 has 15 amino acids. CDR3 DNA sequence: TGTGCCAGCAGCCCGGCCGGTTTGGGGTTGACTGAAGCTTTCTTT. It is translated as CASSPAGLGLTEAFF.

The chain links TRBV4-2 to TRBJ1-2; D is perhaps TRBD1 (6 bases). CDR1 and CDR2 (germline): LGHNA, YNFKEQ. The CDR3 totals 14 residues. The V end was cut by 0 bases, the J end by 4 bases, with 9 bases between. Here the CDR3 DNA reads TGTGCCAGCAGCCAAGATAAGGGGGGCTATGGCTACACCTTC. It translates to CASSQDKGGYGYTF.

CDR3 protein: CASSPTPGTETYEQYF. In nucleotides, the CDR3 is TGTGCCAGCAGCCCCACCCCAGGGACAGAGACCTACGAGCAGTACTTC. The chain links TRBV7-9 to TRBJ2-5, with TRBD1 identical over 7 bases. TRBJ2-7 explains the end of the DNA better; the J call may be wrong. Germline CDR1 and CDR2: SEHNR and FQNEAQ (reference sequence). CDR3 length: 16 amino acids.

The chain combines TRBV25-1 with TRBJ2-1, with a tentative D call TRBD1 (6 bases). There are 11 residues in the CDR3. V was trimmed by 6 bases and J by 10 bases, leaving 10 bases between them. Germline CDR1 reads MGHDK; CDR2 reads SYGVNS. CDR3 DNA sequence: TGTGCCAGCAGCTTTACAGGGGAGCAGTTCTTC. This gives the protein CASSFTGEQFF.

The chain combines TRBV9 with TRBJ1-3; D uncertain. Germline V gene data show CDR1 as SGDLS and CDR2 as YYNGEE. Trimming removed 4 bases from V and 4 bases from J, with 15 bases in between. CDR3 length equals 15 residues. In nucleotides, the CDR3 is TGTGCCAGCAGCTCCGAAAGTTCTCTGGGAAACACCATATATTTT. Translated: CASSSESSLGNTIYF. Variable domain in full (rest from reference TRBV9 and TRBJ1-3): DSGVTQTPKHLITATGQRVTLRCSPRSGDLSVYWYQQSLDQGLQFLIQYYNGEERAKGNILERFSAQQFPDLHSELNLSSLELGDSALYFCASSSESSLGNTIYFGEGSWLTVV.

This chain links TRBV6-4 with TRBJ2-1, with 7 bases that match TRBD2. The CDR3 consists of 16 residues. CDR1 and CDR2 from the germline V gene are MRHNA and SNTAGT. Unmatched junction bases numbered 14, after V lost 6 bases and J lost 6 bases. CDR3 sequence: CASSILARGSSNEQFF. CDR3 coding DNA: TGTGCCAGCAGCATCCTAGCTCGCGGGAGTAGCAATGAGCAGTTCTTC.

This chain uses TRBV29-1 with TRBJ2-5; TRBD2 matches 11 bases. Trimming at V came to 1 base and at J to 7 bases, leaving 17 bases not matched to a gene. Germline-derived CDR1 and CDR2 are SQVTM and ANQGSEA. This CDR3 comprises 18 residues. CDR3 residues: CSVEGVKLAGAFMRTQYF. The DNA of the CDR3 is TGCAGCGTTGAAGGGGTCAAACTAGCGGGAGCCTTCATGAGGACCCAGTACTTC.

The chain links TRBV7-8 to TRBJ2-7; perhaps D is TRBD1 or TRBD2 (7 bases each). Germline lookup yields CDR1 SGHVS and CDR2 FQNEAQ. The CDR3 runs to 17 residues. Trimming removed 5 bases at V and 3 bases at J, with 23 bases between. The CDR3 reads CASSPQGGVPPRYEQYF. The CDR3 nucleotides read TGTGCCAGCAGCCCGCAGGGGGGGGTGCCGCCCCGCTACGAGCAGTACTTC.

This sequence joins TRBV27 and TRBJ1-1; 9 bases are shared with TRBD1. The germline CDR1 and CDR2 sequences are MNHEY and SMNVEV (reference sequence). V shed 4 bases and J 3 bases; nucleotides not matched to a gene: 3. The CDR3 has 14 residues. The CDR3 nucleotides read TGTGCCAGCAGTTCCAGGACAGGGGACACTGAAGCTTTCTTT. Encoded protein: CASSSRTGDTEAFF.

This chain joins TRBV6-1 and TRBJ2-7; unclear D gene. CDR1 is MNHNS and CDR2 is SASEGT in the germline V gene. The CDR3 sequence is 13 residues long. V was clipped by 6 bases and J by 2 bases, with 11 bases between them. The chain's CDR3 is CASRIDMPYEQYF. The CDR3 DNA is TGTGCCAGCAGAATCGACATGCCCTACGAGCAGTACTTC.

The chain joins TRBV7-9 to TRBJ2-7; D not resolved. V shed 5 bases and J shed 2 bases, with 7 bases lying between them. Germline lookup yields CDR1 SEHNR and CDR2 FQNEAQ (reference sequence). The CDR3 is 12 amino acids. In DNA, the CDR3 is TGTGCCAGCAGCGGCCCTACCTACGAGCAGTACTTC. It translates to CASSGPTYEQYF.

This clone has a single count. Other DNA variants within this sample encode the same CDR3. The rearrangement uses TRBV28 and TRBJ1-1, with 7 bases that match TRBD1. The CDR3 covers 15 residues. Germline loops: CDR1 MDHEN, CDR2 SYDVKM. Trimming removed 5 bases from V and 1 base from J; junction bases left unmatched: 7. The CDR3: CASSLRGGKNTEAFF. DNA for the CDR3: TGTGCCAGCAGTCTCAGGGGGGGAAAGAACACTGAAGCTTTCTTT.

The chain links TRBV14 to TRBJ2-7; D could derive from TRBD1 or TRBD2 (5 bases each). The CDR3 loop spans 15 amino acids. V dropped 1 base and J dropped 0 bases, with 10 bases sitting between them. Germline loops: CDR1 SGHDN, CDR2 FVKESK. The CDR3: CASSQVGAISYEQYF. CDR3 coding DNA: TGTGCCAGCAGCCAAGTCGGGGCGATCTCCTACGAGCAGTACTTC. The whole variable domain, filled in from reference TRBV14 and TRBJ2-7, reads EAGVTQFPSHSVIEKGQTVTLRCDPISGHDNLYWYRRVMGKEIKFLLHFVKESKQDESGMPNNRFLAERTGGTYSTLKVQPAELEDSGVYFCASSQVGAISYEQYFGPGTRLTVT.

This sequence joins TRBV6-4 and TRBJ2-1; D unresolved. CDR3 size: 14 residues. Trimming removed 3 bases at V and 9 bases at J, with 15 bases between. Germline loops: CDR1 MRHNA, CDR2 SNTAGT. The CDR3 DNA reads as TGTGCCAGCAGTGAAGGCCTAGGCCGCGGTGAGCAGTTCTTC. Translation: CASSEGLGRGEQFF.

As concerns this clone: The same CDR3 can be traced to other DNA sequences in this sample. The rearrangement links TRBV5-6 to TRBJ2-7, with D perhaps TRBD2 (6 bases). Trimming took 1 base from V and 3 from J, leaving 8 bases between them. This CDR3 region has 13 residues. CDR1 is SGHDT and CDR2 is YYEEEE in the germline V gene. CDR3 DNA sequence: TGTGCCAGCAGCTTGATTAGCGGCTACGAGCAGTACTTC. This translates into CASSLISGYEQYF.

The V gene is TRBV7-7, the J gene TRBJ2-7; 9 bases are shared with TRBD1. CDR1 and CDR2 from the germline V gene are SSHAT and FNYEAQ (reference sequence). Losses at the gene ends were 3 bases for V and 6 bases for J; bases not matched to a gene: 6. The CDR3 extends over 14 amino acids. CDR3 in amino acids: CASSLGTGPGEQYF. The CDR3 bases are TGTGCCAGCAGCTTGGGGACAGGGCCCGGCGAGCAGTACTTC. Drawing the rest from reference TRBV7-7 and TRBJ2-7, the complete variable domain is GAGVSQSPRYKVTKRGQDVTLRCDPISSHATLYWYQQALGQGPEFLTYFNYEAQPDKSGLPSDRFSAERPEGSISTLTIQRTEQRDSAMYRCASSLGTGPGEQYFGPGTRLTVT.

The chain couples TRBV13 to TRBJ2-5, with 9 bases matching TRBD1. CDR1 and CDR2 (germline): PRHDT, FYEKMQ (reference sequence). CDR3 length equals 17 residues. J was trimmed by 5 bases and V by 3 bases; bases with no gene match: 13. CDR3 coding DNA: TGTGCCAGCAGCTTCCGGACAGGGGCTCTTCCGTGGGAGACCCAGTACTTC. Its translation is CASSFRTGALPWETQYF.

The chain links TRBV7-9 to TRBJ2-5; D is ambiguous. This CDR3 contains 14 residues. The germline gives CDR1 SEHNR, CDR2 FQNEAQ (reference sequence). With 4 bases removed from V and 1 base from J, the gap between germline ends came to 10 bases. The CDR3 sequence: CASSYLGSQETQYF. For the CDR3, the DNA is TGTGCCAGCAGCTACCTGGGGTCCCAAGAGACCCAGTACTTC.

The chain combines TRBV2 with TRBJ2-3; 7 nucleotides line up with TRBD2. From germline, CDR1 is SNHLY and CDR2 FYNNEI. J was trimmed by 0 bases and V by 0 bases; bases with no gene match: 9. The CDR3 sequence is 18 residues long. The CDR3 coding sequence is TGTGCCAGCAGTGAAGCGTGGGCGACTAGCCCTAGCACAGATACGCAGTATTTT. Its protein product is CASSEAWATSPSTDTQYF.